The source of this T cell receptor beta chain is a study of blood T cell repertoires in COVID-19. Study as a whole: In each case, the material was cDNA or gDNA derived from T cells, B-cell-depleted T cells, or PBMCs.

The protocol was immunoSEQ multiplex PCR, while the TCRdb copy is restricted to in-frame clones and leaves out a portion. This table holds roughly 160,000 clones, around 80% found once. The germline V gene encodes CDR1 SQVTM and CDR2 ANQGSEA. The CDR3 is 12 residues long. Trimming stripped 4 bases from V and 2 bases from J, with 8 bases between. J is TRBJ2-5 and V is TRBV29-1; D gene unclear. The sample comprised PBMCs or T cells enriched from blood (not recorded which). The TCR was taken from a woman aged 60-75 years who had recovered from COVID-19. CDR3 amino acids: CSVANLQETQYF. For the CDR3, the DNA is TGCAGCGTTGCAAACTTACAAGAGACCCAGTACTTC.